This T cell receptor beta chain was sequenced in a study of blood T cell repertoires in COVID-19. Background on the study: The United States, Italy and Spain provided the acute and convalescent COVID-19 samples. PBMCs, B-cell-depleted T cells, or T cells were the source of the cDNA or gDNA that made up the material.

Authors' methods: Counts of nucleated cells, estimated from reference gene primer amplification, were obtained. Sequencing used immunoSEQ multiplex PCR; TCRdb keeps in-frame clones, though not all of them. That table supplies the V and J calls and clone size; D and trimming were determined from the DNA. This table has fewer than 30,000 clones, around nine tenths appearing once. CDR3 length: 11 amino acids. The germline gives CDR1 DFQATT, CDR2 SNEGSKA (reference sequence). Trimming cost V 4 bases and J 3 bases, with 6 bases left between them. This TCR was sampled from a human donor in a cohort sampled during active COVID-19. The sequencing sample was made of peripheral blood. V and J are TRBV20-1 and TRBJ1-1; TRBD1 is a possible D gene (6 bases). This CDR3 reads CSAKGDTEAFF. The CDR3 DNA reads TGCAGTGCTAAGGGGGACACTGAAGCTTTCTTT.